This T cell receptor beta chain was found in a study of tumor-infiltrating lymphocytes in oesophageal squamous cell carcinoma. TCRdb reanalysed the PCR reads using MiXCR and keeps one entry per CDR3 protein. Found here are 13,000 or so distinct CDR3 sequences, about half of them singletons; the top ten hold 9.5% to 13%. Concerning this clonotype: Because the CDR3 is missing its conserved closing phenylalanine or tryptophan, this is likely a read error. The DNA is omitted, as the CDR3 cannot be located on it reliably, and the CDR3 follows TCRdb's listing.

Germline assignment: CDR1 SGHTA and CDR2 FQGNSA. The CDR3 region is 18 residues in length, termini included. This rearrangement joins TRBV7-2 to TRBJ2-3; TRBD2 is the table's D call and was not checked against the DNA. Source material: blood. The receptor's source is a female donor with esophageal squamous cell carcinoma. The CDR3 sequence: CASSFLSGRTVNEQFFGP.